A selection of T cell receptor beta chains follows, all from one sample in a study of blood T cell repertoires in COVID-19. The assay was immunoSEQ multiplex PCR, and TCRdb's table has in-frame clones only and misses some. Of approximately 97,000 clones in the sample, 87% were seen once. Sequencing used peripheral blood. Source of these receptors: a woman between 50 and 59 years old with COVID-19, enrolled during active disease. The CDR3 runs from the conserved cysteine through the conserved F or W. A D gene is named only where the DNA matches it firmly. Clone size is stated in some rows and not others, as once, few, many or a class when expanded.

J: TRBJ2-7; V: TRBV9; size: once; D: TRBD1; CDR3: CASSAGTGARGQYF; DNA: TGTGCCAGCAGCGCCGGGACAGGGGCCCGGGGGCAGTACTTC
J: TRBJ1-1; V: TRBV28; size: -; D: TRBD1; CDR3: CASSSGTGVAEAFF; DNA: TGTGCCAGCAGTTCCGGGACAGGGGTTGCTGAAGCTTTCTTT
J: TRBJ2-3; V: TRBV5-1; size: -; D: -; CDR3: CASSGGGGGPSDTQYF; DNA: TGCGCCAGCTCCGGAGGGGGCGGGGGGCCTTCGGATACGCAGTATTTT
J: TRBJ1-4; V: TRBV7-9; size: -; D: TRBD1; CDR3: CASSRQGQGTNEKLFF; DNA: TGTGCCAGCAGCCGCCAAGGACAGGGAACTAATGAAAAACTGTTTTTT
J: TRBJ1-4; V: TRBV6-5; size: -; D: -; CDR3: CASSREGANEKLFF; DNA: TGTGCCAGCAGCCGCGAGGGGGCTAATGAAAAACTGTTTTTT
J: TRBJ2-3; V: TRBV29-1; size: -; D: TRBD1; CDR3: CSVEPPGQGTDTQYF; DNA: TGCAGCGTTGAGCCCCCGGGACAGGGAACAGATACGCAGTATTTT
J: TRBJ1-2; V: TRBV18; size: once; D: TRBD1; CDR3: CASSKGQNYGYTF; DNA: TGTGCCAGCTCAAAGGGACAGAACTATGGCTACACCTTC
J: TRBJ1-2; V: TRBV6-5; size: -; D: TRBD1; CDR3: CASSPTGVYGYTF; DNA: TGTGCCAGCAGCCCCACAGGGGTCTATGGCTACACCTTC
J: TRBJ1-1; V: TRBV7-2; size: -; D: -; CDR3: CASTRAQGNTEAFF; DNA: TGTGCCAGCACCCGTGCCCAGGGGAACACTGAAGCTTTCTTT
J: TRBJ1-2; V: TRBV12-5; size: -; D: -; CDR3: CASGWHGYTF; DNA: TGTGCTAGTGGCTGGCACGGCTACACCTTC